This T cell receptor beta chain was captured in a study of shared clonotypes between healthy human individuals. Naive CD8 cells lacked CD45RO and underwent positive selection for CCR7, leaving out terminally differentiated effector memory CD45RA+ cells. Germline V lookup: CDR1 MNHEY, CDR2 SVGAGI. Losses at the gene ends were 0 bases for V and 6 bases for J; bases not matched to a gene: 1. The CDR3 is 14 residues long. About this clone: The identical CDR3 is also encoded by other nucleotide sequences in the sample.

TCRdb keeps only in-frame clones here, not all; method: immunoSEQ multiplex PCR. The sample gives about 2 million clones, 85% to 95% of which show up once; roughly 1.1% is in the top ten. The rearrangement uses TRBV6-5 and TRBJ2-2; TRBD2 aligns across 7 bases. This sequence originates from a man aged 18-30 years in good health. Material: naive CD8+ T cells sorted from blood. CDR3 loop: CASSYSGGSGELFF. CDR3 coding DNA: TGTGCCAGCAGTTACTCGGGGGGGTCCGGGGAGCTGTTTTTT.